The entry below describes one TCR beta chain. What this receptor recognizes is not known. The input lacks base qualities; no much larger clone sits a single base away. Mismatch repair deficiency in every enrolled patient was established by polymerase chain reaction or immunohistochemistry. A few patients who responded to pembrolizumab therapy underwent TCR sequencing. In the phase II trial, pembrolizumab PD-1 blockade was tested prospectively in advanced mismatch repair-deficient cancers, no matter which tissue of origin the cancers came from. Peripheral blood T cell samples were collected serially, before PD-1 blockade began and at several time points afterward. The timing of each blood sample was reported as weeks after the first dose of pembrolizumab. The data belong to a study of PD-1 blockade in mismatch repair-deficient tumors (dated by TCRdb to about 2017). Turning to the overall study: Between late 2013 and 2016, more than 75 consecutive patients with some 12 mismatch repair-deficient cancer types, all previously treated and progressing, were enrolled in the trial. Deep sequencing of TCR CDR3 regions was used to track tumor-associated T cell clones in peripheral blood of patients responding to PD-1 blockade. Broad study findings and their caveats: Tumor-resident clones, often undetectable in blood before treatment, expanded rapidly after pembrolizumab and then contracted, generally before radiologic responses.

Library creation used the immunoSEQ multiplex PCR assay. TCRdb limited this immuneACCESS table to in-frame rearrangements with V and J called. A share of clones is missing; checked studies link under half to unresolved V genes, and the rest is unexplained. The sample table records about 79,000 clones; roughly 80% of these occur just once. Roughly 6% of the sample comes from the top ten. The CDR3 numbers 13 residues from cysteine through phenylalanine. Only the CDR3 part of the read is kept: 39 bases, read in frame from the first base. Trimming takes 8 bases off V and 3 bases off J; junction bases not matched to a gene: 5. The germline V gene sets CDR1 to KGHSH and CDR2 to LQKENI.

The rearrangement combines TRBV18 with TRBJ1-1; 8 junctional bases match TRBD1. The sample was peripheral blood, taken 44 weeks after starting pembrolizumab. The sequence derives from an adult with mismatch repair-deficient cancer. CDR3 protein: CASRPDRDTEAFF. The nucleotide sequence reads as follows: TGTGCCAGCAGACCGGACAGGGACACTGAAGCTTTCTTT.